The clone carrying this T cell receptor (beta chain) was detected a few times. This record comes from a study of identical twins. The CDR3 has 15 residues. Deletions cut 7 bases from V and 7 bases from J, with 20 bases between. A single record per CDR3 protein comes from TCRdb applying MiXCR to the 5' RACE reads. Here the sample spans roughly 710,000 distinct CDR3 sequences, around 5.7% being singletons. The TCR sequence derives from a man between 18 and 35 years old in good health. Input material: naive T cells sorted from blood. The chain uses TRBV12-3 or TRBV12-4 and TRBJ2-4; tentative D call: TRBD2 (7 bases). The CDR3 sequence: CASTQGRGQGNIQYF. The CDR3 DNA reads as TGTGCCAGCACCCAGGGGAGGGGTCAGGGTAACATTCAGTACTTC.